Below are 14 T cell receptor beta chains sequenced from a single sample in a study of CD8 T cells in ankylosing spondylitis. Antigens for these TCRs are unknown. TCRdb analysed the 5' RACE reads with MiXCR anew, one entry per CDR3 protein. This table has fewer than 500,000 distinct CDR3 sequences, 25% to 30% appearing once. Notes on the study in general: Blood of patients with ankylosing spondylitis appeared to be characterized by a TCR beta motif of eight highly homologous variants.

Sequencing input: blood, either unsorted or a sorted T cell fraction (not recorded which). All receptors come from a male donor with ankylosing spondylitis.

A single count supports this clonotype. DNA of the CDR3: TGCAGTGCAATTGGGGCCGGAGGTAGCGGGGGGGTCACAGATACGCAGTATTTT. Translating gives CSAIGAGGSGGVTDTQYF. This chain links TRBV20-1 with TRBJ2-3; TRBD2 aligns across 11 bases. The J segment lost 2 bases and the V segment lost 6 bases, leaving 16 bases of the junction unmatched. The CDR3 has 18 amino acids. The germline gives CDR1 DFQATT, CDR2 SNEGSKA (reference sequence).

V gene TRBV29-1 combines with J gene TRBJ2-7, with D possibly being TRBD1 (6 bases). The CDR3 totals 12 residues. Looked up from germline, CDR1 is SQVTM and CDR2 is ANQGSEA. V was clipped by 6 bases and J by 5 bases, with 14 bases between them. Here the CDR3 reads CSVLLQGHEQYF. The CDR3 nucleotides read TGCAGCGTCCTCTTACAGGGACACGAGCAGTACTTC.

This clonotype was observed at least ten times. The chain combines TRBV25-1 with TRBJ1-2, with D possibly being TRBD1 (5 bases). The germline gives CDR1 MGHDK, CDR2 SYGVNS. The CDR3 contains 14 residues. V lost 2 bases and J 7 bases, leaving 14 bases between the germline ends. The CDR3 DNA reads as TGTGCCAGCAGTGAACCCGGGAGGGACCGTGGCTACACCTTC. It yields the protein CASSEPGRDRGYTF.

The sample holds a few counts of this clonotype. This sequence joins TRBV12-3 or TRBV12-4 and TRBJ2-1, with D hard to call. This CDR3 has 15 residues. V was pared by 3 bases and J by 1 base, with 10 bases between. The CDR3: CASSLPSRSYNEQFF. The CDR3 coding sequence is TGTGCCAGCAGTTTGCCCAGCAGATCCTACAATGAGCAGTTCTTC.

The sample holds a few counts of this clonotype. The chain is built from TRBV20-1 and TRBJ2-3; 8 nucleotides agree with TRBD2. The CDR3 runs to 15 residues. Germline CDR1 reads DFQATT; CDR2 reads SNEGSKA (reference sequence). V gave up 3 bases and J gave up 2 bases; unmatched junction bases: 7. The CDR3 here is CSASRAGGLTDTQYF. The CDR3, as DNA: TGCAGTGCTAGCAGGGCGGGAGGCCTCACAGATACGCAGTATTTT.

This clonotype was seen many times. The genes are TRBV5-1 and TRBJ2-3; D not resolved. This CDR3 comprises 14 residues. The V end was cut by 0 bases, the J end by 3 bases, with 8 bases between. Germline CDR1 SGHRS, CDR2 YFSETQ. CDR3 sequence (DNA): TGCGCCAGCAGCTTGGATCCGCTAACAGATACGCAGTATTTT. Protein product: CASSLDPLTDTQYF.

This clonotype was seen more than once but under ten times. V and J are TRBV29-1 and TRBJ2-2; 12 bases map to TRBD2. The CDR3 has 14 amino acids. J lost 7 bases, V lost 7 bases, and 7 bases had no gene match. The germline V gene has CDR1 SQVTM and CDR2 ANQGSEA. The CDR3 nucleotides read TGCAGCGCTTTCGTGACTAGCGGGAGCGGGGAGCTGTTTTTT. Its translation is CSAFVTSGSGELFF.

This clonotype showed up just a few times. In nucleotides, the CDR3 is TGTGCCAGCATGACGAGGGGCTCTGGAAACACCATATATTTT. It yields the protein CASMTRGSGNTIYF. The chain uses TRBV6-1 and TRBJ1-3, with D possibly being TRBD1 (5 bases). V lost 7 bases, J lost 0 bases, and 10 bases lay in between. CDR1 and CDR2 (germline): MNHNS, SASEGT. This CDR3 has 14 residues.

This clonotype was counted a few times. The CDR3 nucleotides are TGTGCCAGCAGCCTCGGGACAGGGGGAGAAGCTTTCTTT. Protein: CASSLGTGGEAFF. The V gene is TRBV7-6, the J gene TRBJ1-1; TRBD1 aligns across 11 bases. V trimming: 5 bases; J trimming: 8 bases; junction bases outside the gene matches: 4. This CDR3 region has 13 residues. In germline, CDR1 is SGHVS, CDR2 FNYEAQ.

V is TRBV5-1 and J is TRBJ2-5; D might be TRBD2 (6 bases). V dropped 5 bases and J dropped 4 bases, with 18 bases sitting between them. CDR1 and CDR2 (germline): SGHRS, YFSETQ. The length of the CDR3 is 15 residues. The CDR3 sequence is CASRIGSGAAETQYF. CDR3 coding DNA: TGCGCCAGCAGAATCGGGAGTGGTGCTGCAGAGACCCAGTACTTC.

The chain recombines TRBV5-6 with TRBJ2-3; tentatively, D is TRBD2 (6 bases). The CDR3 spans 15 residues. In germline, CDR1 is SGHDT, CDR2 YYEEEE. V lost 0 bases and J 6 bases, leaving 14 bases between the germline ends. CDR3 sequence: CASSLVPGVRDTQYF. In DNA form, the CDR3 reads TGTGCCAGCAGCTTGGTGCCGGGGGTAAGGGATACGCAGTATTTT.

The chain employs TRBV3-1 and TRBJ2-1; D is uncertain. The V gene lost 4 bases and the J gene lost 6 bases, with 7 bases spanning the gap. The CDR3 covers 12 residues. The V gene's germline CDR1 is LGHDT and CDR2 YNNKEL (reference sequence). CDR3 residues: CASSRATNEQFF. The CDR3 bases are TGTGCCAGCAGCCGGGCCACCAATGAGCAGTTCTTC.

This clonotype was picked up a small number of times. This CDR3 reads CATSALGPSSYNEQFF. DNA for the CDR3: TGTGCCACCAGTGCCTTGGGCCCCAGCTCCTACAATGAGCAGTTCTTC. The rearrangement uses TRBV24-1 and TRBJ2-1; D not resolved. This CDR3 is 16 amino acids long. V was shortened by 5 bases and J by 0 bases, with 13 bases between the two germline ends. Germline-derived CDR1 and CDR2 are KGHDR and SFDVKD.

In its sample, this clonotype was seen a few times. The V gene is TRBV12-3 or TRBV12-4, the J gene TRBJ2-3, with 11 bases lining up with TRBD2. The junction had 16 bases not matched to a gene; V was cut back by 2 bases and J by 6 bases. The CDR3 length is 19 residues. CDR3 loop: CASSLTYPFSGRDPDTQYF. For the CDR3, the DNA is TGTGCCAGCAGTTTAACCTACCCCTTTAGCGGGAGGGATCCCGATACGCAGTATTTT.